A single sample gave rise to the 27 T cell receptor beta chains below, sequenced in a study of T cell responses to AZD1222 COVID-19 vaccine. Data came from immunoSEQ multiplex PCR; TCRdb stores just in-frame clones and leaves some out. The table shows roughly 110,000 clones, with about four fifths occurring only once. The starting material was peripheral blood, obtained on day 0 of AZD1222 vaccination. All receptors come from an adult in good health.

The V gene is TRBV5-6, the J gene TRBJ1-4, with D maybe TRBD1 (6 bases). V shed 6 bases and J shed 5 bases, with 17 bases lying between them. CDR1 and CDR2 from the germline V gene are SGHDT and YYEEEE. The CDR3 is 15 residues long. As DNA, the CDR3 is TGTGCCAGCATCCTCCGGGGGGGCGCGAATGAAAAACTGTTTTTT. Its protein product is CASILRGGANEKLFF.

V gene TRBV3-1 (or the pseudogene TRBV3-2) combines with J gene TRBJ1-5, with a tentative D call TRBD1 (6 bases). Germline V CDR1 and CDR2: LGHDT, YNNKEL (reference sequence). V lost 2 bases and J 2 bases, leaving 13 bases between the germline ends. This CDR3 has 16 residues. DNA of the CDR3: TGTGCCAGCAGCCAACAGGGCCCAGGGGGCAATCAGCCCCAGCATTTT. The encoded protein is CASSQQGPGGNQPQHF.

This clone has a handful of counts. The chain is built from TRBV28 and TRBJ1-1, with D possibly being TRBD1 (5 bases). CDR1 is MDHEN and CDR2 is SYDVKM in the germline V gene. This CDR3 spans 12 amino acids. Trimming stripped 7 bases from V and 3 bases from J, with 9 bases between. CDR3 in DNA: TGTGCCAGCACCAGGGTGGACACTGAAGCTTTCTTT. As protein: CASTRVDTEAFF.

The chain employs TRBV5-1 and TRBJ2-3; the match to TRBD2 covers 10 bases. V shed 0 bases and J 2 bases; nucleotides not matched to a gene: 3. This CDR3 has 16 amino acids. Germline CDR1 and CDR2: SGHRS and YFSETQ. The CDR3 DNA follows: TGCGCCAGCAGCTTGGGGGGACTAGCGACCACAGATACGCAGTATTTT. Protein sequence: CASSLGGLATTDTQYF. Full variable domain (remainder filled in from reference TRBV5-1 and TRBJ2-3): KAGVTQTPRYLIKTRGQQVTLSCSPISGHRSVSWYQQTPGQGLQFLFEYFSETQRNKGNFPGRFSGRQFSNSRSEMNVSTLELGDSALYLCASSLGGLATTDTQYFGPGTRLTVL.

CDR3 DNA sequence: TGCGCCAGCAGCCAAGTTCAGGGTTTAGATGGCTACACCTTC. It yields the protein CASSQVQGLDGYTF. The rearrangement joins TRBV4-1 to TRBJ1-2; tentatively, D is TRBD1 (5 bases). CDR3 length: 14 amino acids. Germline V lookup: CDR1 MGHRA, CDR2 YSYEKL. Trimming left V 1 base short and J 6 bases short, with 12 bases between.

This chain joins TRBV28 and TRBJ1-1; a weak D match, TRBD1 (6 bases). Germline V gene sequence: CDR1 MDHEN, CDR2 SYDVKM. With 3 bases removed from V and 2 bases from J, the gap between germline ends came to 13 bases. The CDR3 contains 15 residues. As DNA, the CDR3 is TGTGCCAGCAGTTTCCCGGACAGACTAAACACTGAAGCTTTCTTT. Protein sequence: CASSFPDRLNTEAFF.

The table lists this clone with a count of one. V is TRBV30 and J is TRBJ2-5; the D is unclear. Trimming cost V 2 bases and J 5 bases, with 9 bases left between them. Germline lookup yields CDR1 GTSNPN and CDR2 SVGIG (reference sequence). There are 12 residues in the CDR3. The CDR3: CAWSSYGETQYF. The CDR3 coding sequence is TGTGCCTGGAGTAGTTATGGCGAGACCCAGTACTTC.

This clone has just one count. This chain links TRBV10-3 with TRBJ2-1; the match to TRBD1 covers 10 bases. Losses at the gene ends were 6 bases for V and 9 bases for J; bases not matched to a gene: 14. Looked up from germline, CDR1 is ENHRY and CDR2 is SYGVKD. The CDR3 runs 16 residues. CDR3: CAISSTGGIVSAEQFF. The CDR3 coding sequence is TGTGCCATCAGCTCGACAGGGGGCATAGTTTCGGCTGAGCAGTTCTTC.

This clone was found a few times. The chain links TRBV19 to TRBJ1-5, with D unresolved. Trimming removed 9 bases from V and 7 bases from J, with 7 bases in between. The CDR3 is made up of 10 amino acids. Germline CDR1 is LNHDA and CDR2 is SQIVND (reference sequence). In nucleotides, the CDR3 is TGTGCCAGAGGACGGCAGCCCCAGCATTTT. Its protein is CARGRQPQHF.

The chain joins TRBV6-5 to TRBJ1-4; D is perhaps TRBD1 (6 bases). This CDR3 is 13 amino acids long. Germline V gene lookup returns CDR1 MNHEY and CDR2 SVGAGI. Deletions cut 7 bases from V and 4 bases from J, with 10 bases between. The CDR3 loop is CASNLQGNEKLFF. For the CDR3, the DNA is TGTGCCAGCAACTTACAGGGTAATGAAAAACTGTTTTTT.

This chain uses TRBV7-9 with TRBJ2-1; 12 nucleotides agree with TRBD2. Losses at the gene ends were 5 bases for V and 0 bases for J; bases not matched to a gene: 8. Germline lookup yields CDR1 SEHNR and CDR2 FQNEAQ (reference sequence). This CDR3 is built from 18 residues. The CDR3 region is CASSQTGLAGYSYNEQFF. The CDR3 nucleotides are TGTGCCAGCAGCCAAACCGGACTAGCGGGGTACTCCTACAATGAGCAGTTCTTC.

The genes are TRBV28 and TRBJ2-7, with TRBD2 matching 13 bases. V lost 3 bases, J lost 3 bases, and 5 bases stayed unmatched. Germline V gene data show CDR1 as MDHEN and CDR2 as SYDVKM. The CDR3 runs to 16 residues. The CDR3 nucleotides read TGTGCCAGCAGTTTCCTTAGGACTAGCGGGGGCTACGAGCAGTACTTC. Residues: CASSFLRTSGGYEQYF.

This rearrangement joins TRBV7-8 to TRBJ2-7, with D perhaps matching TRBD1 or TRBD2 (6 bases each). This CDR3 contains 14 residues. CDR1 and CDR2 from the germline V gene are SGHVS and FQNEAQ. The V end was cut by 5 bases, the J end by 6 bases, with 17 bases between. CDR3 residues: CASSPMRGVGEQYF. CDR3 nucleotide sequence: TGTGCCAGCAGCCCGATGAGGGGGGTTGGCGAGCAGTACTTC.

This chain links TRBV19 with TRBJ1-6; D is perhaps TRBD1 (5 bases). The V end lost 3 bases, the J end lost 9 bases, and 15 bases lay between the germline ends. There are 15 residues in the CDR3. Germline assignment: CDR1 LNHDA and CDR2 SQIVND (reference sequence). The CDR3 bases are TGTGCCAGTAGTATCAACGAGGGGAAGGGTTCACCCCTCCACTTT. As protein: CASSINEGKGSPLHF.

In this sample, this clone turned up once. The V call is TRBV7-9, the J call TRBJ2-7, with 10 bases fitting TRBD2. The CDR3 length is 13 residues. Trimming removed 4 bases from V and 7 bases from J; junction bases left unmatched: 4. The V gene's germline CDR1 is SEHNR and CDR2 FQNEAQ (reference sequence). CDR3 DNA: TGTGCCAGCAGCTCTAGCGGGGGTTGGGAGCAGTACTTC. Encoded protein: CASSSSGGWEQYF.

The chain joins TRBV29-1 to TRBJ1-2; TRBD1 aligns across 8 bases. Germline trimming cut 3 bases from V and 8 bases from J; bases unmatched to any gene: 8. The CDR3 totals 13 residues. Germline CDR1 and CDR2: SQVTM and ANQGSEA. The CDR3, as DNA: TGCAGCGTTGAGGGACAGGAAGAGGTCGGCTACACCTTC. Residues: CSVEGQEEVGYTF. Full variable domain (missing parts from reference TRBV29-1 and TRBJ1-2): SAVISQKPSRDICQRGTSLTIQCQVDSQVTMMFWYRQQPGQSLTLIATANQGSEATYESGFVIDKFPISRPNLTFSTLTVSNMSPEDSSIYLCSVEGQEEVGYTFGSGTRLTVV.

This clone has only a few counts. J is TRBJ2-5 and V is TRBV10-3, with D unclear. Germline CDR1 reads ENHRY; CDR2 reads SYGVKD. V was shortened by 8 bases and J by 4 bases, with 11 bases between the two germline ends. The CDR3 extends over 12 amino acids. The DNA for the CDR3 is TGTGCCATCGGGCAAGAACCAGAGACCCAGTACTTC. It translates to CAIGQEPETQYF.

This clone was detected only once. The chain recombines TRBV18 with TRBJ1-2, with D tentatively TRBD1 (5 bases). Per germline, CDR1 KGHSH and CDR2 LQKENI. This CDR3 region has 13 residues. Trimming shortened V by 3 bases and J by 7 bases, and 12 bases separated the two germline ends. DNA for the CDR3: TGTGCCAGCTCACCCACACAGGAAGCTGGCTACACCTTC. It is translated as CASSPTQEAGYTF.

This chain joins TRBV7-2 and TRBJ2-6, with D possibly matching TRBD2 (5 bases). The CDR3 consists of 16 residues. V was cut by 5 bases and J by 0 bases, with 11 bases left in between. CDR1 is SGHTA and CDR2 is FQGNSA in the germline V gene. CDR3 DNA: TGTGCCAGCAGCGGAGCGGTGTTCTCTGGGGCCAACGTCCTGACTTTC. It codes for CASSGAVFSGANVLTF.

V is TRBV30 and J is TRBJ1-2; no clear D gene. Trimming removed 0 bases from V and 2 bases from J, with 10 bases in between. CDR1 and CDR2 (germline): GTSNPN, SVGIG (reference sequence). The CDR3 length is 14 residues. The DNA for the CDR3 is TGTGCCTGGAGTGTATCCAGCTCGAACTATGGCTACACCTTC. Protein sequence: CAWSVSSSNYGYTF.

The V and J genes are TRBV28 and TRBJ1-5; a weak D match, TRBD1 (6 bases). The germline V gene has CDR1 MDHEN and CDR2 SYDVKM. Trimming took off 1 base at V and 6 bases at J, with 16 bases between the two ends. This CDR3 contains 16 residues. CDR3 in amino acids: CASSLYFGGQGQPQHF. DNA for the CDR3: TGTGCCAGCAGTTTATATTTCGGGGGGCAAGGTCAGCCCCAGCATTTT. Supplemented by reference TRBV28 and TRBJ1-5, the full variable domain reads DVKVTQSSRYLVKRTGEKVFLECVQDMDHENMFWYRQDPGLGLRLIYFSYDVKMKEKGDIPEGYSVSREKKERFSLILESASTNQTSMYLCASSLYFGGQGQPQHFGDGTRLSIL.

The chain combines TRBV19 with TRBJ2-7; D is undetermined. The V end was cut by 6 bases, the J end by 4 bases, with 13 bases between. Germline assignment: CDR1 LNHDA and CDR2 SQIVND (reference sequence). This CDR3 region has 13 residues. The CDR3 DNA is TGTGCCAGTAGCCCTATCGACACTTACGAGCAGTACTTC. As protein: CASSPIDTYEQYF.

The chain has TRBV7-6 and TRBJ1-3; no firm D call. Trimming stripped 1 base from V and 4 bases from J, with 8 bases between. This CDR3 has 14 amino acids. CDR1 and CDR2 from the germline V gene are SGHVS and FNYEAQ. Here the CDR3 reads CASSLGATGNTIYF. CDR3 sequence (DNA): TGTGCCAGCAGCTTAGGGGCAACCGGAAACACCATATATTTT.

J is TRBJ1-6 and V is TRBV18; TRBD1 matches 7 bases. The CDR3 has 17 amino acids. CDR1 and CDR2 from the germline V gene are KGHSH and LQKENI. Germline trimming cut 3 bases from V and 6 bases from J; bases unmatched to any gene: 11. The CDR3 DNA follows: TGTGCCAGCTCACCGTTTGGTTCGGGACAGACTAATTCACCCCTCCACTTT. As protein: CASSPFGSGQTNSPLHF.

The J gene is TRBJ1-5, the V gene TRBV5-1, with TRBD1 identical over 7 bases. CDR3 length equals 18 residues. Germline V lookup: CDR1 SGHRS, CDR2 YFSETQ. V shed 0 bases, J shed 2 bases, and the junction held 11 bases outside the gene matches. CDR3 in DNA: TGCGCCAGCAGCTTGGGGGCGACAGGGAGCTTGGGCAATCAGCCCCAGCATTTT. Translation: CASSLGATGSLGNQPQHF.

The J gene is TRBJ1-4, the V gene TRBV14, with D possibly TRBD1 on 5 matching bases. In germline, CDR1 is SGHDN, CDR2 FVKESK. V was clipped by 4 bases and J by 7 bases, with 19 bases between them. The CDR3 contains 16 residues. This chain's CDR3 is CASSRRGTALGEKLFF. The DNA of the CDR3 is TGTGCCAGCAGCCGTCGGGGGACGGCTTTAGGTGAAAAACTGTTTTTT. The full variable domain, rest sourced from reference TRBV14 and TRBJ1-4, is EAGVTQFPSHSVIEKGQTVTLRCDPISGHDNLYWYRRVMGKEIKFLLHFVKESKQDESGMPNNRFLAERTGGTYSTLKVQPAELEDSGVYFCASSRRGTALGEKLFFGSGTQLSVL.

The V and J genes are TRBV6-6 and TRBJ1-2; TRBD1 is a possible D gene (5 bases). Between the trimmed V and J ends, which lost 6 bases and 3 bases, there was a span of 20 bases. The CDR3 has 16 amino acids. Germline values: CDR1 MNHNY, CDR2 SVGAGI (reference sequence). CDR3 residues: CASSHYYTQGHYGYTF. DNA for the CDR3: TGTGCCAGCAGCCACTACTATACTCAGGGCCACTATGGCTACACCTTC.